Sequencing of this TCR beta chain was carried out in a study of PD-1 blockade in classical Hodgkin lymphoma. Points from the study as a whole: CD4+ TCR diversity rose significantly by C4D1, and CD8+ TCR diversity did not. Patients who responded completely had about the same baseline diversity as newly diagnosed patients. Initiation of nivolumab under 1 year after ASCT led to exclusion of patients. No one has yet defined what causes the repertoire differences, which may be disease activity or prior therapy.

With no exception, relapse followed autologous stem cell transplantation in all patients, and brentuximab vedotin exposure varied. Trimming took off 2 bases at V and 0 bases at J, with 5 bases between the two ends. The CDR3 extends over 13 amino acids. Looked up from germline, CDR1 is SGHDT and CDR2 is YYEEEE. The repertoire was sequenced with immunoSEQ multiplex PCR; TCRdb's copy has only in-frame clones and lacks some. The sample carries thousands of clones, roughly 64% recorded once. In regard to this clone: Its antigen is undetermined.

This specimen was peripheral blood mononuclear cells (PBMCs), taken at baseline. The V gene is TRBV5-6, the J gene TRBJ1-1, with D hard to call. The sequence was collected from a human donor with classical Hodgkin lymphoma. DNA for the CDR3: TGTGCCAGCAGCTTACCCATGAACACTGAAGCTTTCTTT. Protein sequence: CASSLPMNTEAFF.